This TCR beta chain originates from a study of T cell changes during pregnancy in multiple sclerosis. Measured with immunoSEQ multiplex PCR; TCRdb has only the in-frame clones, and not every one. The sample has tens of thousands of clones; less than 90% are singletons. This CDR3 is 16 amino acids long. Germline CDR1 reads MNHEY; CDR2 reads SVGAGI. With V trimmed by 0 bases and J by 8 bases, 10 bases remained unmatched. The receptor was isolated from a female donor with multiple sclerosis, enrolled in a pregnancy study. Here the sequenced sample was peripheral blood, taken before pregnancy. The chain carries TRBV6-5 and TRBJ2-4, with TRBD1 identical over 7 bases. The DNA for the CDR3 is TGTGCCAGCAGTTACTCGGGGACAGTCGGGCGGGACATTCAGTACTTC. As protein: CASSYSGTVGRDIQYF.